The present TCR beta chain was sequenced within a study of technical replicates of blood from a handful of donors. Germline CDR1 WNHNN, CDR2 SYGVQD (reference sequence). V lost 7 bases and J lost 0, with 22 bases in between. This CDR3 contains 19 residues. Profiling relied on immunoSEQ multiplex PCR, and the TCRdb table lists in-frame clones only, not all of them. The repertoire holds fewer than 80,000 clones, with around 86% as singletons. The gene calls are TRBV10-1 and TRBJ2-6; the D is unclear. This sequence originates from a human donor in good health. Some clones in this sample may be carry-over from other donors' samples. The specimen sequenced was PBMCs. CDR3: CASKYSESQVISGANVLTF. The CDR3 DNA follows: TGCGCCAGCAAATACAGTGAATCCCAGGTGATCTCTGGGGCCAACGTCCTGACTTTC.